The rows below give T cell receptor beta chains drawn from one sample of a study of response to subunit inactivated influenza vaccine. TCRdb reprocessed the RT-PCR reads via MiXCR and lists one record per CDR3 protein. The data contain around 520,000 distinct CDR3 sequences, about an eighth of them singletons. The sample here was PBMCs from blood, taken on the day of vaccination. The receptor source for this set is a man aged 50 to 59 who received an inactivated influenza vaccine. CDR3s include the opening cysteine and the closing phenylalanine or tryptophan. The order of the fields is J gene, V gene, clone size, D gene, CDR3 protein, CDR3 DNA. D genes are given only for firm matches. A clone size is listed for some rows: how often the clone was seen (once, few, many), or a class if it is expanded.

TRBJ2-7 TRBV6-2/TRBV6-3 many TRBD1 CASSYLRTGSSEQYF TGTGCCAGCAGCTACCTCAGGACAGGTAGTAGCGAGCAGTACTTC
TRBJ1-5 TRBV20-1 few . CSARDLPNQPQHF TGCAGTGCTAGAGATCTACCTAATCAGCCCCAGCATTTT
TRBJ2-7 TRBV4-1 . . CASSQATTSKYEQYF TGCGCCAGCAGCCAAGCGACTACCTCCAAGTACGAGCAGTACTTC
TRBJ2-2 TRBV5-1 few . CASSLPGINTGELFF TGCGCCAGCAGCTTGCCCGGAATTAACACCGGGGAGCTGTTTTTT
TRBJ2-6 TRBV7-2 . . CASSFSGFAGANVLTF TGTGCCAGCAGCTTCTCCGGATTCGCTGGGGCCAACGTCCTGACTTTC
TRBJ1-5 TRBV18 . TRBD1 CASSPDRGQPQHF TGTGCCAGCTCACCAGACAGGGGACAGCCCCAGCATTTT
TRBJ2-1 TRBV18 . . CASSPTRRDNEQFF TGTGCCAGCTCACCGACTAGGAGGGACAATGAGCAGTTCTTC
TRBJ2-1 TRBV3-1 . . CASSQPGRHSYNEQFF TGTGCCAGCAGCCAGCCGGGACGCCACTCCTACAATGAGCAGTTCTTC
TRBJ2-3 TRBV7-2 few TRBD2 CASSLVGGGRGTDTQYF TGTGCCAGCAGCTTAGTCGGGGGGGGCCGGGGCACAGATACGCAGTATTTT
TRBJ2-7 TRBV28 . . CASSLGGYTGYEQYF TGTGCCAGCAGTTTAGGGGGGTACACGGGGTACGAGCAGTACTTC
TRBJ1-5 TRBV5-1 many . CASSFDSNQPQHF TGCGCCAGCAGCTTCGACAGCAATCAGCCCCAGCATTTT
TRBJ2-7 TRBV14 . TRBD2 CASSPTSGRAEQYF TGTGCCAGCAGCCCGACTAGCGGGAGGGCCGAGCAGTACTTC
TRBJ1-5 TRBV24-1 . . CATSDQYSNQPQHF TGTGCCACCAGTGACCAGTATAGCAATCAGCCCCAGCATTTT
TRBJ2-7 TRBV11-2 many . CASRDPGRDHEQYF TGTGCCAGCAGGGATCCCGGACGGGACCACGAGCAGTACTTC
TRBJ1-2 TRBV11-2 many TRBD1 CASSSATGINYGYTF TGTGCCAGCAGCTCCGCGACAGGGATAAACTATGGCTACACCTTC
TRBJ2-3 TRBV20-1 . . CSVYAPGARTDTQYF TGCAGTGTTTACGCCCCCGGTGCCAGGACAGATACGCAGTATTTT
TRBJ2-3 TRBV6-1 few . CASTPTDTDTQYF TGTGCCAGCACCCCGACAGACACAGATACGCAGTATTTT
TRBJ2-1 TRBV5-1 many . CASSLPGSNEQFF TGCGCCAGCAGCTTGCCCGGGTCCAATGAGCAGTTCTTC
TRBJ2-7 TRBV20-1 . . CSREGDRGSSYEQYF TGCAGTCGGGAGGGTGACAGGGGGAGCTCCTACGAGCAGTACTTC
TRBJ2-3 TRBV7-2 few . CASRYRLGTDTQYF TGTGCCAGCCGGTACCGGTTGGGCACAGATACGCAGTATTTT
TRBJ1-1 TRBV29-1 . . CSVERRQTNTEAFF TGCAGCGTTGAAAGGAGACAAACAAACACTGAAGCTTTCTTT
TRBJ1-1 TRBV25-1 few . CASSDRQPNTEAFF TGTGCCAGCAGTGATAGACAGCCGAACACTGAAGCTTTCTTT
TRBJ2-5 TRBV7-9 . . CASSLSSTGQETQYF TGTGCCAGCAGCTTAAGCTCGACGGGACAAGAGACCCAGTACTTC
TRBJ2-5 TRBV29-1 few TRBD2 CSVERPLAGIQETQYF TGCAGCGTCGAAAGACCACTAGCGGGAATCCAAGAGACCCAGTACTTC
TRBJ2-3 TRBV20-1 few TRBD2 CSSWEGGTDTQYF TGCAGTTCGTGGGAGGGAGGGACAGATACGCAGTATTTT
TRBJ2-3 TRBV16 . . CASSFDGGRTDTQYF TGTGCCAGCAGCTTCGATGGGGGCCGCACAGATACGCAGTATTTT
TRBJ1-3 TRBV10-3 few . CAILPERTGNTIYF TGTGCCATCCTGCCCGAACGTACTGGAAACACCATATATTTT
TRBJ1-5 TRBV4-2 many . CASSQVASNQPQHF TGTGCCAGCAGCCAAGTAGCTAGCAATCAGCCCCAGCATTTT
TRBJ2-3 TRBV10-1 few . CASSESGRVTDTQYF TGCGCCAGCAGTGAGTCGGGCAGGGTCACAGATACGCAGTATTTT
TRBJ2-3 TRBV10-3 few TRBD1 CAINRGAGGTDTQYF TGTGCCATCAATCGTGGGGCAGGGGGAACAGATACGCAGTATTTT
TRBJ2-3 TRBV24-1 . . CATSALTDTQYF TGTGCCACCAGTGCTCTCACAGATACGCAGTATTTT
TRBJ2-4 TRBV11-2 few . CASSLTTGIAKNIQYF TGTGCCAGCAGCTTAACGACAGGAATAGCCAAAAACATTCAGTACTTC
TRBJ1-1 TRBV20-1 . . CSASDLLWTEAFF TGCAGTGCTAGCGACCTTCTTTGGACTGAAGCTTTCTTT
TRBJ2-3 TRBV29-1 many . CSGKGGADTQYF TGCAGCGGCAAGGGGGGGGCAGATACGCAGTATTTT